The T cell receptor beta chain under discussion was sequenced for a study of blood T cell repertoires in COVID-19 (dated by TCRdb to 2019 to 2021). Turning to the overall study: Samples covering the acute and convalescent phases of COVID-19 were provided by collaborators in the United States, Italy and Spain. Subjects who had been exposed to COVID-19, were actively infected with it, or had recovered from it provided the deeply sampled blood TCRbeta repertoires that made up the dataset. The repertoires were released in a freely available public database meant as a resource for research on the immune response to SARS-CoV-2. The material from the prospective study consisted of cDNA or gDNA derived from T cells, B-cell-depleted T cells, or PBMCs. The samples were drawn from the first 160 participants of the ongoing ImmuneRACE study and from 1,254 subjects provided by 6 global collaborators. Where available, HLA class I and class II types were taken from metadata supplied by the sample provider and were not determined by assay-based typing. Sample metadata almost always included a de-identified subject ID, COVID-19 status, age in years and sex.

With regard to this clone: Its antigen is unknown. Nothing much larger sits one base from this clone, and base qualities are not available.

What the authors observed across the whole study: The amount of clinical and demographic metadata varied by source and participant and was provided uncurated.

The immunoSEQ Assay, a bias-controlled multiplex PCR, was used to amplify TCRbeta CDR3 regions from genomic DNA. The study's processing was this. The number of nucleated cells in each sample was estimated by amplification of reference gene primers within the assay. To quantify the absolute abundance of each unique TCRbeta CDR3 rearrangement, sequence reads were collapsed and filtered. For each sample, productive Simpson clonality was calculated by taking the square root of Simpson's diversity index across productive rearrangements. This is the immuneACCESS table as TCRdb keeps it, with only in-frame sequences that have V and J called. A part of the clones is gone; compared with another copy, unresolved V genes explain less than half, and the rest is unexplained. The DNA was the basis for D and trimming; V, J and clone size are from that table. The sample records 210,000 or so clones, 84% of which are singletons. Approximately 5% of the sample is held by the ten biggest clonotypes.

Each collaborating institution followed its own protocols to collect whole blood in K2EDTA tubes. For TCRbeta analysis, collaborator samples were shipped as frozen whole blood, as isolated PBMCs, or as DNA extracted from either sample type. The CDR3 runs 16 residues from the cysteine to the phenylalanine. Only the CDR3 part of the read is kept: 48 bases, read in frame from the first base. The germline V gene (reference sequence) specifies LNHNV as CDR1 and YYDKDF as CDR2. From V the trimming removes 3 bases and from J it removes 2 bases, while the gene matches leave 5 bases of the junction unaccounted for.

In this chain, TRBV15 is recombined with TRBJ1-3; 9 middle bases align to TRBD1. Sequencing was done on a sample of peripheral blood. This TCR derives from a woman in her seventies with active or convalescent COVID-19. The bases read TGTGCCACCAGCAGGGGACAGGGAAGGGCTGGAAACACCATATATTTT. Protein translation: CATSRGQGRAGNTIYF.